This is a list of T cell receptor beta chains from one sample in a study of response to subunit inactivated influenza vaccine. TCRdb passed the RT-PCR reads through MiXCR, listing each CDR3 protein once. Of hundreds of thousands of distinct CDR3 sequences listed, 18% are singletons. Sequenced material: PBMCs from blood, taken 4 to 6 days after vaccination. These receptors were taken from a man aged 50 to 59 who received an inactivated influenza vaccine. Both conserved end residues are part of each CDR3. The order of the fields is V gene, D gene, J gene, clone size, CDR3 DNA, CDR3 protein. D genes are given only for firm matches. Part of the rows lack a size; the others show once, few, many or a class for expanded clones.

TRBV4-3	NA	TRBJ2-2	many	TGCGCCAGCAGCCAAGAAACTTACACCGGGGAGCTGTTTTTT	CASSQETYTGELFF
TRBV27	TRBD1	TRBJ2-2	NA	TGTGCCAGCACAAAGAGACAGGGGGGGACCGGGGAGCTGTTTTTT	CASTKRQGGTGELFF
TRBV10-3	NA	TRBJ2-1	NA	TGTGCCATCAGTGATTGGAATGAGCAGTTCTTC	CAISDWNEQFF
TRBV6-2/TRBV6-3	TRBD2	TRBJ2-1	NA	TGTGCCAGCAGAGCGCGGGAGCCTTCCTACAATGAGCAGTTCTTC	CASRAREPSYNEQFF
TRBV18	NA	TRBJ2-2	NA	TGTGCCAGCTCACCAGGTTGGAGGAACACCGGGGAGCTGTTTTTT	CASSPGWRNTGELFF
TRBV5-6	NA	TRBJ1-1	few	TGTGCCAGCAGCTTGATCCCTACTATGAACACTGAAGCTTTCTTT	CASSLIPTMNTEAFF
TRBV9	TRBD2	TRBJ2-3	NA	TGTGCCAGCAGCCCTAGCGGGAGGCCCTACACAGATACGCAGTATTTT	CASSPSGRPYTDTQYF
TRBV6-1	NA	TRBJ2-2	NA	TGTGCCAGCAGTGTTCAGGGCGGTACCACCGGGGAGCTGTTTTTT	CASSVQGGTTGELFF
TRBV12-3/TRBV12-4	TRBD1	TRBJ1-1	NA	TGTGCCAGCAGGACAGGGGGAATTGAAGCTTTCTTT	CASRTGGIEAFF
TRBV5-1	NA	TRBJ2-5	NA	TGCGCCAGCAGCTCCTCCTCTACGACGAAGACCCAGTACTTC	CASSSSSTTKTQYF
TRBV27	NA	TRBJ2-2	NA	TGTGCCAGCAGTTCAACCGGGACTCTTGTCTTTAGCGGGGAGCTGTTTTTT	CASSSTGTLVFSGELFF
TRBV7-9	TRBD1	TRBJ2-1	NA	TGTGCCAGCAGCGCCCCGGGGACAGGGAATGTAGAGCAGTTCTTC	CASSAPGTGNVEQFF
TRBV6-5	TRBD2	TRBJ2-5	few	TGTGCCAGCAGTTACTCGACCCCTAGCGGAGAAGAGACCCAGTACTTC	CASSYSTPSGEETQYF
TRBV6-1	TRBD2	TRBJ2-1	NA	TGTGCCGCTTCCCGGGGCGGGGGTTCCTACAATGAGCAGTTCTTC	CAASRGGGSYNEQFF
TRBV28	TRBD2	TRBJ2-3	few	TGTGCCAGCAGTACCGGGACTAGCGGGAGTCTGTCAGATACGCAGTATTTT	CASSTGTSGSLSDTQYF
TRBV2	NA	TRBJ2-7	many	TGTGCCAGCACTGGCTCCTACGAGCAGTACTTC	CASTGSYEQYF
TRBV2	NA	TRBJ2-5	few	TGTGCCAGCAGTGACCCGGGGGCGGAGACCCAGTACTTC	CASSDPGAETQYF
TRBV10-3	TRBD2	TRBJ2-1	NA	TGTGCCATCAGTGAGCGGGGGGGCCGTTACAATGAGCAGTTCTTC	CAISERGGRYNEQFF
TRBV4-3	TRBD2	TRBJ2-1	NA	TGCGCCAGCAGCCATGGGACTAGCGGGAGAGGTGAGCAGTTCTTC	CASSHGTSGRGEQFF
TRBV5-1	TRBD1	TRBJ1-2	NA	TGCGCCAGCAGCCTCACCTTGAGACAGGGGGCTTTGGATTCGGGAGGCTACACCTTC	CASSLTLRQGALDSGGYTF
TRBV18	TRBD2	TRBJ2-5	once	TGTGCCAGCTCACCACTCCTGGGAGGGGAGACCCAGTACTTC	CASSPLLGGETQYF
TRBV20-1	NA	TRBJ2-7	few	TGCAGTGCTAGAGATATAAGAACCTACGAGCAGTACTTC	CSARDIRTYEQYF
TRBV20-1	NA	TRBJ2-3	many	TGCAGTCCACTAGCTAATGCAGATACGCAGTATTTT	CSPLANADTQYF
TRBV10-3	TRBD1	TRBJ2-1	few	TGTGCCATCAGTGCCAGGACAGGGGAGAATGAGCAGTTCTTC	CAISARTGENEQFF
TRBV20-1	NA	TRBJ1-5	many	TGCAGTGCTAGAGATCGACAGGTCTATCAGCCCCAGCATTTT	CSARDRQVYQPQHF
TRBV5-1	TRBD2	TRBJ2-7	few	TGCGCCAGCAGCCTCGGGACTAGCGCGGTCGAGCAGTACTTC	CASSLGTSAVEQYF